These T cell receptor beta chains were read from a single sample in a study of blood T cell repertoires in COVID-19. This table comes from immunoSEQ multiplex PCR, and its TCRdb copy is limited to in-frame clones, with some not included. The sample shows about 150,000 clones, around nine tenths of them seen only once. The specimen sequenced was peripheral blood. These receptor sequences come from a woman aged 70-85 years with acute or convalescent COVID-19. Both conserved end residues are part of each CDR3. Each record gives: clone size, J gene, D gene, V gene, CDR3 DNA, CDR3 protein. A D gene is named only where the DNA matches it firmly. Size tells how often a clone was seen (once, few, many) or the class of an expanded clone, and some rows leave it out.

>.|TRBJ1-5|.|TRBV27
TGTGCCAGCCGGGGAGGACAAGCCAGCAATCAGCCCCAGCATTTT
CASRGGQASNQPQHF
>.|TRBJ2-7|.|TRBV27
TGTGCCAGCAGTTCAACCCGACGGGCCTACGAGCAGTACTTC
CASSSTRRAYEQYF
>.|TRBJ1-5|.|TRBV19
TGTGCCAGTAGTATCCGGGATAGCAATCAGCCCCAGCATTTT
CASSIRDSNQPQHF
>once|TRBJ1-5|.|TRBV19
TGTGCCAGTAGTATAGTGGTAGACATCTATAGCAATCAGCCCCAGCATTTT
CASSIVVDIYSNQPQHF
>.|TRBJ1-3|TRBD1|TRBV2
TGTGCCAGCAGTGACCTACAGGGGTTCGGTGGAAACACCATATATTTT
CASSDLQGFGGNTIYF
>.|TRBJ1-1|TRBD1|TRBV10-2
TGCGCCAGCAGTGGCAGGGACAGGGGAGGAGTGAACACTGAAGCTTTCTTT
CASSGRDRGGVNTEAFF
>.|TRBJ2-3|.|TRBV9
TGTGCCAGCAGCGTACTGGGGTCGGGGACAGATACGCAGTATTTT
CASSVLGSGTDTQYF
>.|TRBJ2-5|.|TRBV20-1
TGCAGCGGACAGAAACAAGAGACCCAGTACTTC
CSGQKQETQYF
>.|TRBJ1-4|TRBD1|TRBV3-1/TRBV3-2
TGTGCCAGCAGCCGAGGTCAACAGGGGACGCTTGAAAAACTGTTTTTT
CASSRGQQGTLEKLFF
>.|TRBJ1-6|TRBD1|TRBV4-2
TGTGCCAGCAGCCAAGGACCGGGACAGGGGAATTCACCCCTCCACTTT
CASSQGPGQGNSPLHF
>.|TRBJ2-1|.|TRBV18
TGTGCCAGCTCACCACCGAGCAGGATTAATGAGCAGTTCTTC
CASSPPSRINEQFF
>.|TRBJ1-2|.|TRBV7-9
TGTGCCAGCAGCGCCCGGGGTTCTAACTATGGCTACACCTTC
CASSARGSNYGYTF
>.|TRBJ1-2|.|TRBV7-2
TGTGCCAGCAGCCCGGACAAGGCCAACTATGGCTACACCTTC
CASSPDKANYGYTF